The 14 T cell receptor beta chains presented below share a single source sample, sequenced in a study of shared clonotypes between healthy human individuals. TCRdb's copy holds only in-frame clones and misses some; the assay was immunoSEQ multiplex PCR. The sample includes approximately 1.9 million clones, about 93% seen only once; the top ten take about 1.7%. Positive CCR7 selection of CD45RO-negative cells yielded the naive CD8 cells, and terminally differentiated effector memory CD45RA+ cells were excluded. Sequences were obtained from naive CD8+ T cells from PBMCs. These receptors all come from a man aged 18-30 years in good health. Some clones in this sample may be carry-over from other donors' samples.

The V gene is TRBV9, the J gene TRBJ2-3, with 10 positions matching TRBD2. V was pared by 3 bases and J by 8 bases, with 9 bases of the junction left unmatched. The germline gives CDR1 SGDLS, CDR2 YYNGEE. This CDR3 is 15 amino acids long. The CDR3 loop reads CASSEREGLVVTQYF. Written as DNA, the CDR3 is TGTGCCAGCAGCGAGCGGGAGGGCCTTGTAGTTACGCAGTATTTT.

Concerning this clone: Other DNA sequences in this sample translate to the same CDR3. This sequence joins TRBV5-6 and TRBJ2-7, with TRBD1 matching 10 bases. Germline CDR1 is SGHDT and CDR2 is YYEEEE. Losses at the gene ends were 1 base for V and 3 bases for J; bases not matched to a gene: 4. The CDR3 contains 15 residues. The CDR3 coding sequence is TGTGCCAGCAGCTTGCCGGGACAGGGGATCTACGAGCAGTACTTC. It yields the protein CASSLPGQGIYEQYF.

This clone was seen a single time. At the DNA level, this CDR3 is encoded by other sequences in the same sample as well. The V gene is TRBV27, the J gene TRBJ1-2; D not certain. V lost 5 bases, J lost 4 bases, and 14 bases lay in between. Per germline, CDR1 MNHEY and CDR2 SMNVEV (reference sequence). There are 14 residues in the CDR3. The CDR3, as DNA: TGTGCCAGCAGTCCTCGGGGAGGGCTCTATGGCTACACCTTC. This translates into CASSPRGGLYGYTF.

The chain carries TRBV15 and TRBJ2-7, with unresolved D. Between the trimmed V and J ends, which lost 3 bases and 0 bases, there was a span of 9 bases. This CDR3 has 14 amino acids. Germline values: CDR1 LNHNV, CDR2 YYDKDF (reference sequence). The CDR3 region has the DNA TGTGCCACCAGCAGCCGAGGACCCTCCTACGAGCAGTACTTC. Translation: CATSSRGPSYEQYF.

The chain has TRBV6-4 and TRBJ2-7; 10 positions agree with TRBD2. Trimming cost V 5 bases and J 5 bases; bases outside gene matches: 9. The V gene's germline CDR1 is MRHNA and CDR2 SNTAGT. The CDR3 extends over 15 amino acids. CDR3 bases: TGTGCCAGCAGTCCCTTAGCGGGAGGCCCCCACGAGCAGTACTTC. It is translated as CASSPLAGGPHEQYF.

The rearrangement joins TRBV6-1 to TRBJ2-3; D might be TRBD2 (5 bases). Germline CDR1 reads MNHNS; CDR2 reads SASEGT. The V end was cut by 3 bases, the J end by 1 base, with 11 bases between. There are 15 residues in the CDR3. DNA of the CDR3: TGTGCCAGCAGTGACCCTACTAGGGGCACAGATACGCAGTATTTT. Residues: CASSDPTRGTDTQYF.

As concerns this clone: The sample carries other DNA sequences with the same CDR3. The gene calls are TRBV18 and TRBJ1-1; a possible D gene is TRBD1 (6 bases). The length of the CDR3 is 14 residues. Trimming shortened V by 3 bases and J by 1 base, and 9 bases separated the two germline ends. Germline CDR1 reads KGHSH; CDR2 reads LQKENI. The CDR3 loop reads CASSPSRGNTEAFF. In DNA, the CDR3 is TGTGCCAGCTCACCTTCCAGGGGGAACACTGAAGCTTTCTTT.

The CDR3 region is CASSIDAGRTGELFF. The CDR3 DNA follows: TGTGCCAGTAGTATAGATGCAGGGAGGACCGGGGAGCTGTTTTTT. V is TRBV19 and J is TRBJ2-2; tentative D call: TRBD2 (6 bases). CDR1 and CDR2 (germline): LNHDA, SQIVND (reference sequence). The CDR3 spans 15 residues. With 0 bases removed from V and 5 bases from J, the gap between germline ends came to 10 bases.

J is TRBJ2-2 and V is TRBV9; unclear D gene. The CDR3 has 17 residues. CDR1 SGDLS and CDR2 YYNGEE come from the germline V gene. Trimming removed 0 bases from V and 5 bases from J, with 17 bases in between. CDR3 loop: CASSVDEGYGRTGELFF. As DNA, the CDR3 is TGTGCCAGCAGCGTAGATGAAGGGTACGGTAGGACCGGGGAGCTGTTTTTT.

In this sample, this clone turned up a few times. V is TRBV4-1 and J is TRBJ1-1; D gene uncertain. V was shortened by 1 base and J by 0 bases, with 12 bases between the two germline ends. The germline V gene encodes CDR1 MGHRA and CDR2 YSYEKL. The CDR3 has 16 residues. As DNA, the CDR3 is TGCGCCAGCAGCCAAGCATTGCCCGTGCTGAACACTGAAGCTTTCTTT. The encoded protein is CASSQALPVLNTEAFF.

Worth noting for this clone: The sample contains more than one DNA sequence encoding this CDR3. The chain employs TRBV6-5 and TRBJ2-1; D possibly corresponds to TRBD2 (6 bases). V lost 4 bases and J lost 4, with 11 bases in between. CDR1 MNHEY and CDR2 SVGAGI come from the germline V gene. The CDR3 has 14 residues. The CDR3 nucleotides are TGTGCCAGCAGTTGGGGGACTTCTTACAATGAGCAGTTCTTC. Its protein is CASSWGTSYNEQFF.

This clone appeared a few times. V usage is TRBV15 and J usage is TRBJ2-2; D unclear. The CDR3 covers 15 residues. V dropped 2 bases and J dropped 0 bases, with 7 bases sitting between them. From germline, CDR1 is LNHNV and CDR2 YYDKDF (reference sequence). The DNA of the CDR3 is TGTGCCACCAGCAGACAGGAAACGAACACCGGGGAGCTGTTTTTT. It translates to CATSRQETNTGELFF.

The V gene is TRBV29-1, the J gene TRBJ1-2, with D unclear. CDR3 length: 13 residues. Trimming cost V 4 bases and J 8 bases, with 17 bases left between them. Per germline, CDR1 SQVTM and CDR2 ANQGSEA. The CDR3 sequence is CSVGSGPVFGYTF. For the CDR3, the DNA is TGCAGCGTTGGTTCCGGACCTGTTTTCGGCTACACCTTC. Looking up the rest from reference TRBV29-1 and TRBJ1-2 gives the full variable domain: SAVISQKPSRDICQRGTSLTIQCQVDSQVTMMFWYRQQPGQSLTLIATANQGSEATYESGFVIDKFPISRPNLTFSTLTVSNMSPEDSSIYLCSVGSGPVFGYTFGSGTRLTVV.

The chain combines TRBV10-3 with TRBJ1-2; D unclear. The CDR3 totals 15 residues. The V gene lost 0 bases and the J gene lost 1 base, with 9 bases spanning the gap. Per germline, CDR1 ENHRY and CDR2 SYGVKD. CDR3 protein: CAISESRTLNYGYTF. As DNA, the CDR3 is TGTGCCATCAGTGAGTCCCGAACCCTTAACTATGGCTACACCTTC.